The clone carrying this T cell receptor beta chain was detected many times. Its target is unknown. These data belong to a study of regulatory T cells in long-lasting Graves disease. Study summary: Those Graves' patients who were newly diagnosed had been on antithyroid drugs under 3 months. Overall study results and limits: Accuracy was possibly reduced by small sample size. Analyses excluded thyroid tissue, covering peripheral blood alone.

Trimming removed 1 base at V and 6 bases at J, with 17 bases between. Germline V gene sequence: CDR1 SNHLY, CDR2 FYNNEI. The CDR3 is made up of 16 amino acids. The sample's time point: newly diagnosed GD, antithyroid drugs for less than 3 months. PBMC-derived RNA was used for the TCR library. CDR3-region Arm-PCR and iRepertoire HTBI primers produced the TCR beta libraries. One entry per CDR3 protein, called by TCRdb with MiXCR from the multiplex PCR reads. The sample gives about 430,000 distinct CDR3 sequences, about 15% of which show up once; around 7.6% is in the top ten. These data are also associated with another study on T cells in Graves' hyperthyroidism and ophthalmopathy. That source adds: A first-round RT-PCR of the TCR CDR3 used the HTBI primer set.

The receptor was derived from a woman in her forties with Graves disease. The chain is built from TRBV2 and TRBJ2-3; D is uncertain. This specimen was peripheral blood mononuclear cells (PBMCs), taken at new diagnosis, from a patient treated with antithyroid drugs. CDR3 sequence: CASSEVGLPDGDTQYF. In nucleotides, the CDR3 is TGTGCCAGCAGTGAAGTCGGTCTCCCCGATGGGGATACGCAGTATTTT.